The T cell receptor beta chain described here comes from a study of neurological immune-mediated disorders. This clonotype was picked up many times. In TCRdb, the 5' RACE reads were re-called with MiXCR into one record per CDR3 protein. Here the sample spans about 50,000 distinct CDR3 sequences, 10% being singletons. The germline V and J ends were trimmed by 3 bases and 8 bases, with 5 bases remaining between them. The CDR3 length is 11 residues. From germline, CDR1 is SGHVS and CDR2 FNYEAQ. This sequence originates from a man in his 70s with HTLV-1-associated myelopathy (HAM/TSP). What was sequenced was PBMCs. The chain has TRBV7-6 and TRBJ1-3, with D hard to call. CDR3 in amino acids: CASSFQDTIYF. DNA of the CDR3: TGTGCCAGCAGCTTCCAGGACACCATATATTTT.